These 32 T cell receptor beta chains were all obtained from the same sample, sequenced in a study of blood T cell repertoires in COVID-19. The data were produced by immunoSEQ multiplex PCR, yet TCRdb's version contains in-frame clones alone and is incomplete. The top ten hold 20% to 25% of the sample, which has more than 85,000 clones, over 70% seen once. The sample was peripheral blood. These receptors came from an older man with active or convalescent COVID-19.

V is TRBV6-5 and J is TRBJ1-4; TRBD1 matches 7 bases. Germline V gene data show CDR1 as MNHEY and CDR2 as SVGAGI. V lost 7 bases and J lost 6; bases outside the gene matches: 8. The CDR3 has 14 amino acids. CDR3 nucleotides: TGTGCCAGCAAAAAAGGGGGCTTATATGAAAAACTGTTTTTT. Translated: CASKKGGLYEKLFF.

V and J are TRBV6-4 and TRBJ2-1; 10 bases are shared with TRBD2. J lost 6 bases, V lost 2 bases, and 7 bases had no gene match. Germline CDR1 is MRHNA and CDR2 is SNTAGT. The CDR3 is 16 residues long. The CDR3 sequence: CASSDQSGGAANEQFF. CDR3 nucleotide sequence: TGTGCCAGCAGTGACCAGAGCGGGGGGGCCGCCAATGAGCAGTTCTTC.

The V and J genes are TRBV29-1 and TRBJ1-6, with 9 nucleotides matching TRBD1. The junction had 1 base not matched to a gene; V was cut back by 5 bases and J by 8 bases. The CDR3 sequence is 12 residues long. CDR1 is SQVTM, CDR2 ANQGSEA, per germline. CDR3 amino acids: CSVRTGDSPLHF. CDR3 sequence (DNA): TGCAGCGTTCGGACAGGGGATTCACCCCTCCACTTT.

The CDR3 reads CSTSTGINQPQHF. As DNA, the CDR3 is TGCAGCACCTCAACAGGGATAAATCAGCCCCAGCATTTT. The rearrangement uses TRBV29-1 and TRBJ1-5; D is perhaps TRBD1 (6 bases). Germline V gene data show CDR1 as SQVTM and CDR2 as ANQGSEA. CDR3 length: 13 residues. V was cut by 8 bases and J by 4 bases, with 15 bases left in between.

The J gene is TRBJ2-6, the V gene TRBV9; tentatively, D is TRBD2 (5 bases). The germline V gene has CDR1 SGDLS and CDR2 YYNGEE. The CDR3 runs 16 residues. The germline V and J ends were trimmed by 4 bases and 2 bases, with 13 bases remaining between them. This chain's CDR3 is CASSTLPGAGANVLTF. CDR3 DNA: TGTGCCAGCAGCACCTTGCCCGGGGCTGGGGCCAACGTCCTGACTTTC.

V usage is TRBV4-3 and J usage is TRBJ2-7, with D tentatively TRBD1 (6 bases). Germline V gene data show CDR1 as LGHNA and CDR2 as YSLEER. Trimming took 3 bases from V and 5 from J, leaving 20 bases between them. This CDR3 is built from 16 residues. CDR3 DNA sequence: TGCGCCAGCAGCCAGAGCAGTGACAGGCCTTGGGACGAGCAGTACTTC. This gives the protein CASSQSSDRPWDEQYF.

The genes are TRBV6-6 and TRBJ2-3; possible D gene TRBD2, 6 bases. This CDR3 has 15 residues. The germline V gene encodes CDR1 MNHNY and CDR2 SVGAGI (reference sequence). V lost 3 bases and J lost 1, with 11 bases in between. CDR3: CASSYRSGGTDTQYF. CDR3 coding DNA: TGTGCCAGCAGTTATCGGTCGGGGGGCACAGATACGCAGTATTTT.

This chain links TRBV11-1 with TRBJ2-5; 10 bases are a match to TRBD2. The CDR3 runs 16 residues. Trimming took 1 base from V and 1 from J; bases not matched to a gene: 3. Per germline, CDR1 SGHAT and CDR2 FQDESV (reference sequence). The CDR3 sequence: CASSLGLAGVQETQYF. The CDR3 bases are TGTGCCAGCAGCTTAGGGCTAGCGGGGGTCCAAGAGACCCAGTACTTC.

This chain connects TRBV7-9 to TRBJ2-7, with 7 bases aligning to TRBD1. This CDR3 has 11 amino acids. CDR1 and CDR2 from the germline V gene are SEHNR and FQNEAQ (reference sequence). After removal of 5 bases from V and 12 bases from J, the junction contained 7 bases not matched to a gene. The CDR3 DNA sequence: TGTGCCAGCAGCCACCGGGACAGCACGTACTTC. Its protein is CASSHRDSTYF.

This clone was counted once. This sequence joins TRBV7-2 and TRBJ1-6; 7 bases align to TRBD1. The CDR3 loop spans 15 amino acids. Germline-derived CDR1 and CDR2 are SGHTA and FQGNSA. V gave up 8 bases and J gave up 4 bases; unmatched junction bases: 8. In DNA form, the CDR3 reads TGTGCCAGCTCTGGCGAGGGGGCATATAATTCACCCCTCCACTTT. Amino acids: CASSGEGAYNSPLHF.

The V and J genes are TRBV5-4 and TRBJ2-7, with 9 bases lining up with TRBD1. The junction had 11 bases not matched to a gene; V was cut back by 4 bases and J by 3 bases. Germline lookup yields CDR1 SGHNT and CDR2 YYREEE (reference sequence). The CDR3 is 16 residues long. The CDR3 sequence: CASSPTGGLSNYEQYF. The CDR3 DNA is TGTGCCAGCAGCCCGACAGGGGGACTCTCGAACTACGAGCAGTACTTC.

This chain connects TRBV5-1 to TRBJ1-1; a possible D gene is TRBD1 (5 bases). CDR1 and CDR2 from the germline V gene are SGHRS and YFSETQ. Deletions cut 4 bases from V and 3 bases from J, with 22 bases between. This CDR3 contains 17 residues. The CDR3 region has the DNA TGCGCCAGCAGCCCGTTCCTCCCTGATTGGGGGGACACTGAAGCTTTCTTT. Its protein is CASSPFLPDWGDTEAFF.

The genes are TRBV14 and TRBJ1-2, with 7 positions matching TRBD1. This CDR3 contains 16 residues. The germline CDR1 and CDR2 sequences are SGHDN and FVKESK. Unmatched junction bases numbered 12, after V lost 2 bases and J lost 6 bases. Here the CDR3 DNA reads TGTGCCAGCAGCCAAAGGGGGGCCGACAGGGTCAATGGCTACACCTTC. This sequence encodes CASSQRGADRVNGYTF.

The chain combines TRBV4-1 with TRBJ1-6; D is possibly TRBD1 (6 bases). The germline gives CDR1 MGHRA, CDR2 YSYEKL. V lost 6 bases to trimming and J lost 5 bases, with 11 bases between them. This CDR3 region has 14 residues. The CDR3 region is CASRQGLDNSPLHF. The CDR3 bases are TGCGCCAGCAGACAGGGTTTGGATAATTCACCCCTCCACTTT.

The CDR3 reads CASSRDRVNPNYGYTF. The CDR3 region has the DNA TGCGCCAGCAGCCGGGACAGAGTAAATCCGAACTATGGCTACACCTTC. This rearrangement joins TRBV5-1 to TRBJ1-2; TRBD1 aligns across 7 bases. Germline V lookup: CDR1 SGHRS, CDR2 YFSETQ. CDR3 length: 16 amino acids. J was trimmed by 2 bases and V by 4 bases; bases with no gene match: 11.

The chain carries TRBV27 and TRBJ2-1; 9 bases agree with TRBD1. This CDR3 has 18 amino acids. V was pared by 3 bases and J by 4 bases, with 13 bases of the junction left unmatched. In germline, CDR1 is MNHEY, CDR2 SMNVEV (reference sequence). The CDR3 spells CASSLRGWWDRDYNEQFF. The CDR3 coding sequence is TGTGCCAGCAGTTTGAGGGGTTGGTGGGACAGGGATTACAATGAGCAGTTCTTC.

The chain links TRBV2 to TRBJ2-3, with TRBD2 matching 9 bases. The germline V gene encodes CDR1 SNHLY and CDR2 FYNNEI. The V gene end was trimmed by 6 bases and the J gene end by 2 bases; junction bases not matched to a gene: 3. This CDR3 region has 14 residues. The DNA of the CDR3 is TGTGCCAGCAGGCTAGCGGGGAACACAGATACGCAGTATTTT. Translating gives CASRLAGNTDTQYF. The full variable domain, its missing parts supplied by reference TRBV2 and TRBJ2-3, is EPEVTQTPSHQVTQMGQEVILRCVPISNHLYFYWYRQILGQKVEFLVSFYNNEISEKSEIFDDQFSVERPDGSNFTLKIRSTKLEDSAMYFCASRLAGNTDTQYFGPGTRLTVL.

The rearrangement joins TRBV29-1 to TRBJ2-7; 7 nucleotides align to TRBD1. V lost 6 bases to trimming and J lost 6 bases; unmatched junction nucleotides: 5. Per germline, CDR1 SQVTM and CDR2 ANQGSEA. The CDR3 is made up of 11 amino acids. CDR3 coding DNA: TGCAGCGTGGCGACAGGGCGCGAGCAGTACTTC. Translating gives CSVATGREQYF.

CDR3 sequence: CASSPGGTSGANVLTF. For the CDR3, the DNA is TGTGCCAGCAGCCCCGGAGGTACCTCTGGGGCCAACGTCCTGACTTTC. The chain combines TRBV7-9 with TRBJ2-6; D is possibly TRBD2 (5 bases). The CDR3 runs 16 residues. Looked up from germline, CDR1 is SEHNR and CDR2 is FQNEAQ (reference sequence). Trimming stripped 5 bases from V and 0 bases from J, with 11 bases between.

The CDR3 DNA follows: TGTGCCAGCAGCTTAGTGCTAGCGGGGTTCTACGAGCAGTACTTC. Translated: CASSLVLAGFYEQYF. The chain links TRBV7-9 to TRBJ2-7; 9 bases are a match to TRBD2. The CDR3 is 15 residues long. V was pared by 1 base and J by 3 bases, with 4 bases of the junction left unmatched. Per the germline V gene, CDR1 is SEHNR and CDR2 is FQNEAQ (reference sequence).

This clone is a singleton in its sample. V usage is TRBV5-1 and J usage is TRBJ2-5; 7 nucleotides agree with TRBD2. With V trimmed by 4 bases and J by 5 bases, 5 bases remained unmatched. The germline gives CDR1 SGHRS, CDR2 YFSETQ. This CDR3 has 13 amino acids. CDR3 region: CASSGGVGETQYF. As DNA, the CDR3 is TGCGCCAGCAGCGGGGGGGTTGGCGAGACCCAGTACTTC.

The chain uses TRBV5-4 and TRBJ2-7; 11 bases match TRBD2. This CDR3 has 15 residues. Trimming removed 4 bases from V and 3 bases from J; junction bases left unmatched: 6. Per the germline V gene, CDR1 is SGHNT and CDR2 is YYREEE (reference sequence). The CDR3 region has the DNA TGTGCCAGCAGCCGAGGGACTAGCGGAAGCTACGAGCAGTACTTC. Translated: CASSRGTSGSYEQYF.

The chain links TRBV5-1 to TRBJ1-6, with TRBD1 matching over 7 bases. With 5 bases clipped from V and 5 bases from J, the junction kept 7 bases outside the gene matches. Germline assignment: CDR1 SGHRS and CDR2 YFSETQ. The CDR3 runs 15 residues. As DNA, the CDR3 is TGCGCCAGCAGTCTACAGGGGTCCGATAATTCACCCCTCCACTTT. Its translation: CASSLQGSDNSPLHF. Complete variable domain (other parts from reference TRBV5-1 and TRBJ1-6): KAGVTQTPRYLIKTRGQQVTLSCSPISGHRSVSWYQQTPGQGLQFLFEYFSETQRNKGNFPGRFSGRQFSNSRSEMNVSTLELGDSALYLCASSLQGSDNSPLHFGNGTRLTVT.

This clone is medium-sized within its sample. The chain carries TRBV5-1 and TRBJ2-1, with 15 bases aligning to TRBD2. The CDR3 totals 14 residues. Germline CDR1 SGHRS, CDR2 YFSETQ. Trimming removed 3 bases from V and 11 bases from J; junction bases left unmatched: 3. The CDR3 region is CASSSGLAGGQQFF. The CDR3 nucleotides are TGCGCCAGCAGCTCGGGACTAGCGGGGGGTCAGCAGTTCTTC.

The chain joins TRBV2 to TRBJ1-2; D is undetermined. This CDR3 has 12 residues. CDR1 is SNHLY, CDR2 FYNNEI, per germline. V lost 4 bases and J 14 bases, leaving 17 bases between the germline ends. CDR3 nucleotides: TGTGCCAGCAGTGGGTCTATTGGAGAGATAACCTTC. As protein: CASSGSIGEITF.

This chain links TRBV18 with TRBJ2-7; TRBD1 aligns across 7 bases. Germline CDR1 reads KGHSH; CDR2 reads LQKENI. The CDR3 has 14 residues. V shed 2 bases and J 1 base; nucleotides not matched to a gene: 2. CDR3 sequence (DNA): TGTGCCAGCTCACCAAGGGACAGTTCCTACGAGCAGTACTTC. It codes for CASSPRDSSYEQYF. The complete variable domain, with remaining parts taken from reference TRBV18 and TRBJ2-7, reads NAGVMQNPRHLVRRRGQEARLRCSPMKGHSHVYWYRQLPEEGLKFMVYLQKENIIDESGMPKERFSAEFPKEGPSILRIQQVVRGDSAAYFCASSPRDSSYEQYFGPGTRLTVT.

The rearrangement links TRBV29-1 to TRBJ1-1, with D unclear. Germline V gene data show CDR1 as SQVTM and CDR2 as ANQGSEA. CDR3 length equals 18 residues. V lost 7 bases, J lost 1 base, and 28 bases lay in between. In DNA form, the CDR3 reads TGCAGCGGGATATTAGCGTGGGGTTTAGTTTGGGAGAACACTGAAGCTTTCTTT. Translated, it gives CSGILAWGLVWENTEAFF.

This clone has more than one count but fewer than ten. The chain couples TRBV4-1 to TRBJ2-3; unclear D gene. CDR1 is MGHRA, CDR2 YSYEKL, per germline. V lost 1 base and J lost 5, with 13 bases in between. The CDR3 has 15 amino acids. This chain's CDR3 is CASSQAVGWIDTQYF. CDR3 coding DNA: TGCGCCAGCAGCCAAGCCGTCGGGTGGATAGATACGCAGTATTTT.

This rearrangement joins TRBV5-4 to TRBJ1-2; 9 bases are shared with TRBD1. CDR3 length: 15 residues. V lost 2 bases and J lost 5; bases outside the gene matches: 7. Germline CDR1 reads SGHNT; CDR2 reads YYREEE (reference sequence). CDR3 loop: CASSLGQGRGYGYTF. Here the CDR3 DNA reads TGTGCCAGCAGCTTAGGACAGGGGCGGGGGTATGGCTACACCTTC.

This chain connects TRBV14 to TRBJ1-6, with TRBD1 matching over 9 bases. The V segment lost 8 bases and the J segment 7 bases; nucleotides outside the gene matches: 3. CDR1 and CDR2 from the germline V gene are SGHDN and FVKESK. This CDR3 comprises 13 residues. CDR3 region: CASGGQGNSPLHF. The DNA for the CDR3 is TGTGCCAGCGGCGGACAGGGGAATTCACCCCTCCACTTT.

This rearrangement joins TRBV7-6 to TRBJ1-2; 7 positions match TRBD1. There are 15 residues in the CDR3. After removal of 5 bases from V and 4 bases from J, the junction contained 10 bases not matched to a gene. The V gene's germline CDR1 is SGHVS and CDR2 FNYEAQ. The CDR3 spells CASSPRTGTGYGYTF. The CDR3, as DNA: TGTGCCAGCAGCCCACGGACAGGAACGGGCTATGGCTACACCTTC.

The V and J genes are TRBV19 and TRBJ2-3; TRBD1 aligns across 8 bases. Germline CDR1 reads LNHDA; CDR2 reads SQIVND (reference sequence). V lost 6 bases, J lost 5 bases, and 10 bases stayed unmatched. The CDR3 is made up of 15 amino acids. CDR3 in DNA: TGTGCCAGTAGGGCGACAGGGGCCCTGAAAGATACGCAGTATTTT. Amino acids: CASRATGALKDTQYF.